This TCR beta chain is from a study of T cell responses to AZD1222 COVID-19 vaccine. About this clone itself: Its matching antigen is unknown.

Between the trimmed V and J ends, which lost 3 bases and 0 bases, there was a span of 5 bases. Germline-derived CDR1 and CDR2 are KGHDR and SFDVKD. The CDR3 spans 14 residues. Produced via immunoSEQ multiplex PCR; TCRdb's table is partial and in-frame only. Of 200,000 to 250,000 clones in the sample, more than 85% were seen once. Points from the study as a whole: Scientists sampled the repertoires only once the peak T cell response had passed.

V usage is TRBV24-1 and J usage is TRBJ1-5; no firm D call. Sequences were derived from peripheral blood, sampled on day 0 of MenACWY control vaccination. The TCR comes from an adult in good health. CDR3 coding DNA: TGTGCCACCAGTGATAGGTATAGCAATCAGCCCCAGCATTTT. Translation gives CATSDRYSNQPQHF.